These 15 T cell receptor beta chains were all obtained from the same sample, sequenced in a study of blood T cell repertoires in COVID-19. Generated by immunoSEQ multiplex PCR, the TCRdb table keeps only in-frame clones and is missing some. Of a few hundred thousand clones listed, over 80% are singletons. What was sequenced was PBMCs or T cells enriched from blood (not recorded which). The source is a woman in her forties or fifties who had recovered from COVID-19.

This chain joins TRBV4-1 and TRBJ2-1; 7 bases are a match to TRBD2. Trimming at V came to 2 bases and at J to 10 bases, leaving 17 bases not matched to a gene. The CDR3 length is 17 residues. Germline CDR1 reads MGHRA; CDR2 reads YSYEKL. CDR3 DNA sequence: TGCGCCAGCAGCCAAAGGGTTGGCGGGGGTCCCGGAGGGGAGCAGTTCTTC. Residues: CASSQRVGGGPGGEQFF.

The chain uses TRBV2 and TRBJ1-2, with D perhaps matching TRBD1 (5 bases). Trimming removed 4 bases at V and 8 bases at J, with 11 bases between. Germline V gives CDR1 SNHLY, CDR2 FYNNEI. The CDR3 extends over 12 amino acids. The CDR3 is CASSGRGRGYTF. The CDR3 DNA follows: TGTGCCAGCAGTGGAAGGGGCCGAGGCTACACCTTC.

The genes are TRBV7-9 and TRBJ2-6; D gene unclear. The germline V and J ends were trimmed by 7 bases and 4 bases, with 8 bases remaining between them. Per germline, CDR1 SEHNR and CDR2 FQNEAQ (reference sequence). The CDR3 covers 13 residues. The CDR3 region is CASTQSGANVLTF. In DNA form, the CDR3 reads TGTGCCAGCACCCAGTCCGGGGCCAACGTCCTGACTTTC.

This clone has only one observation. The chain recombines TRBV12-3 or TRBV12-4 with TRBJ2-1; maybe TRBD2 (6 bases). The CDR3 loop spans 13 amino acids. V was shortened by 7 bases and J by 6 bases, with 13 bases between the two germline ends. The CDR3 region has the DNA TGTGCCAGCAACGGGGGAGTTACCAATGAGCAGTTCTTC. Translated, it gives CASNGGVTNEQFF.

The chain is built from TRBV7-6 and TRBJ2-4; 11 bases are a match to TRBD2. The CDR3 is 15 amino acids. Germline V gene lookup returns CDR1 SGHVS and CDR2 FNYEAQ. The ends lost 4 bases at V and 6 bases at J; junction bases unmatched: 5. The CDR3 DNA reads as TGTGCCAGCAGCTCCCTTAGCGGGGGGGGAAACATTCAGTACTTC. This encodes CASSSLSGGGNIQYF.

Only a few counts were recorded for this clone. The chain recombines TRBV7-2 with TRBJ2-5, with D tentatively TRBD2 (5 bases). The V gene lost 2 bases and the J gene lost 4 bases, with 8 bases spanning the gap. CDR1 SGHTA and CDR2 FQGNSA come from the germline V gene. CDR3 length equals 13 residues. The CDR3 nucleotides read TGTGCCAGCAGCTTACGTGAGGGAGAGACCCAGTACTTC. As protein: CASSLREGETQYF.

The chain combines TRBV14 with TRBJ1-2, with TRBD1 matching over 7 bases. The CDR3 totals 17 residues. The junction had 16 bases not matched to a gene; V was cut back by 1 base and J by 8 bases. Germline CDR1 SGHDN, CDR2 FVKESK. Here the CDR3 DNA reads TGTGCCAGCAGCCAAGGGCCGCCTTGGACAGGCCAAGGGGGCTACACCTTC. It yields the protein CASSQGPPWTGQGGYTF.

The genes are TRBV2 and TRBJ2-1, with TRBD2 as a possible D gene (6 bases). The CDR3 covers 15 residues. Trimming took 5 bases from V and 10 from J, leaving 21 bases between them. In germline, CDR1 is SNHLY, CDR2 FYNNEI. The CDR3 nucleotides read TGTGCCAGCAGTTACTGGGCTCACCGGAGGGACGAGCAGTTCTTC. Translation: CASSYWAHRRDEQFF. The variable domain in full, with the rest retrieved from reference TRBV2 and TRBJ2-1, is EPEVTQTPSHQVTQMGQEVILRCVPISNHLYFYWYRQILGQKVEFLVSFYNNEISEKSEIFDDQFSVERPDGSNFTLKIRSTKLEDSAMYFCASSYWAHRRDEQFFGPGTRLTVL.

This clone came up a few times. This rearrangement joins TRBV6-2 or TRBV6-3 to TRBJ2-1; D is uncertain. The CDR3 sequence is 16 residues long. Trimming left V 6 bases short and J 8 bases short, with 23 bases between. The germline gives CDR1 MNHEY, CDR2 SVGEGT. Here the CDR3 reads CASSQQSVSSLDEQFF. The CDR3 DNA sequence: TGTGCCAGCAGCCAACAAAGCGTCAGCTCCTTGGATGAGCAGTTCTTC.

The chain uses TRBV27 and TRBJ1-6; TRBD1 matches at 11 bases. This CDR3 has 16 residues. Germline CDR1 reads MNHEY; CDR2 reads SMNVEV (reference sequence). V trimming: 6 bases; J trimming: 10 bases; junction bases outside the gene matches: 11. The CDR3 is CASRRTGGQYGSPLHF. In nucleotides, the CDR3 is TGTGCCAGCAGACGGACAGGGGGCCAGTATGGATCACCCCTCCACTTT.

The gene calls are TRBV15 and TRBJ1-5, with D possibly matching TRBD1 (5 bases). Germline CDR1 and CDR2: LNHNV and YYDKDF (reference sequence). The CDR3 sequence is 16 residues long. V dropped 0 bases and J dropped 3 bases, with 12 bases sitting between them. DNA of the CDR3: TGTGCCACCAGCAGAGATGGGCGACAGTCCAATCAGCCCCAGCATTTT. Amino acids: CATSRDGRQSNQPQHF.

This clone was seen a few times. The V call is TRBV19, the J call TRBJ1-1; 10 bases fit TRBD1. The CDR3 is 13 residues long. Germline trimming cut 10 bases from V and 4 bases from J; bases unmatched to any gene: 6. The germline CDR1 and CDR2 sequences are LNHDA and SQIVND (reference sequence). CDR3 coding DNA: TGTGCCACCGGGGACAGGGGCTTCACTGAAGCTTTCTTT. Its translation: CATGDRGFTEAFF.

CDR3 nucleotides: TGTGCCAGTAGCCCTAGCATCGTGACAGATACGCAGTATTTT. This gives the protein CASSPSIVTDTQYF. J is TRBJ2-3 and V is TRBV19, with D perhaps matching TRBD2 (5 bases). The CDR3 sequence is 14 residues long. Germline CDR1 LNHDA, CDR2 SQIVND (reference sequence). The V end was cut by 6 bases, the J end by 3 bases, with 13 bases between.

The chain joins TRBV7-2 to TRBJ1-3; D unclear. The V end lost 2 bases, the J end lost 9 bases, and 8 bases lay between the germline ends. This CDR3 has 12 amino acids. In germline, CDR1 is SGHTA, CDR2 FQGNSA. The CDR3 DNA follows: TGTGCCAGCAGCTTAAGCCGGGGCACCATATATTTT. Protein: CASSLSRGTIYF.

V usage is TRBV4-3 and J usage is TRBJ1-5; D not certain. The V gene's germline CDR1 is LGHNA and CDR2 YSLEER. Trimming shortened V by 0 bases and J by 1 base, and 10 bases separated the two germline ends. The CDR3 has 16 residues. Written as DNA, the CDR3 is TGCGCCAGCAGCCAAGAGATTGGACTAAGCAATCAGCCCCAGCATTTT. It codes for CASSQEIGLSNQPQHF.